These T cell receptor beta chains were read from a single sample in a study of shared clonotypes between healthy human individuals. Sequenced by immunoSEQ multiplex PCR; TCRdb stores in-frame clones only, minus some. The repertoire holds 2 million or so clones, with 95% as singletons. Sequencing was carried out using naive CD4+ T cells sorted from blood. Receptors originate from a man aged 18 to 35 in good health. CDR3s include the opening cysteine and the closing phenylalanine or tryptophan. The D gene is left open where the match is weak. Some rows have no size entry. The others give once, few or many, or a class for an expanded clone.

V gene	D gene	clone size	J gene	CDR3 protein	CDR3 DNA
TRBV6-5	-	-	TRBJ2-3	CASSYNGGLTDTQYF	TGTGCCAGCAGTTACAACGGGGGGCTGACAGATACGCAGTATTTT
TRBV5-4	TRBD1	-	TRBJ1-4	CASSLRGANEKLFF	TGTGCCAGCAGCCTCAGGGGGGCTAATGAAAAACTGTTTTTT
TRBV6-1	-	-	TRBJ1-2	CASTRKDGGYGYTF	TGTGCCAGCACCCGGAAAGACGGTGGCTATGGCTACACCTTC
TRBV7-2	-	-	TRBJ2-7	CASSFARGYYEQYF	TGTGCCAGCAGCTTTGCGCGGGGCTACTACGAGCAGTACTTC
TRBV14	TRBD2	-	TRBJ2-7	CASSQPGLAGDEQYF	TGTGCCAGCAGCCAACCGGGACTAGCGGGAGATGAGCAGTACTTC
TRBV9	-	-	TRBJ2-7	CASSVDLGSSYEQYF	TGTGCCAGCAGCGTAGATTTGGGTAGCTCCTACGAGCAGTACTTC
TRBV10-3	TRBD1	-	TRBJ2-7	CAITSGQVRDEQYF	TGTGCCATCACCTCTGGACAGGTCAGGGACGAGCAGTACTTC
TRBV25-1	TRBD1	-	TRBJ1-2	CASTFRDRANYGYTF	TGTGCCAGCACCTTTCGGGACAGGGCTAACTATGGCTACACCTTC
TRBV9	-	-	TRBJ2-1	CASSVEGFREQFF	TGTGCCAGCAGCGTAGAGGGATTCCGCGAGCAGTTCTTC
TRBV30	-	-	TRBJ1-5	CAWRGQGTQPQHF	TGTGCCTGGAGGGGCCAGGGTACGCAGCCCCAGCATTTT
TRBV18	-	-	TRBJ1-4	CASSPIAGREKLFF	TGTGCCAGCTCACCGATCGCGGGGCGAGAAAAACTGTTTTTT
TRBV5-5	-	-	TRBJ1-2	CASSRDTGGYTF	TGTGCCAGCAGCAGGGACACGGGTGGCTACACCTTC
TRBV6-6	-	-	TRBJ2-7	CASSYDWGEQYF	TGTGCCAGCAGTTACGATTGGGGCGAGCAGTACTTC
TRBV18	-	-	TRBJ2-7	CASSPGTDSYEQYF	TGTGCCAGCTCACCCGGGACGGATTCCTACGAGCAGTACTTC
TRBV4-3	-	-	TRBJ1-4	CASSQAPGTTNEKLFF	TGCGCCAGCAGCCAAGCCCCCGGGACGACTAATGAAAAACTGTTTTTT
TRBV5-4	-	-	TRBJ1-2	CASSLDWGTNYGYTF	TGTGCCAGCAGCTTGGATTGGGGTACTAACTATGGCTACACCTTC
TRBV20-1	-	-	TRBJ2-5	CSGPAQETQYF	TGCAGTGGACCGGCACAAGAGACCCAGTACTTC
TRBV6-5	TRBD1	-	TRBJ1-2	CASSLDRDDGYTF	TGTGCCAGCAGCCTTGACAGGGACGATGGCTACACCTTC
TRBV2	-	-	TRBJ2-7	CASALGGSEQYF	TGTGCCAGCGCCCTGGGGGGAAGCGAGCAGTACTTC
TRBV18	TRBD1	-	TRBJ1-5	CASSRGTGSNQPQHF	TGTGCCAGCTCACGGGGGACAGGGAGTAATCAGCCCCAGCATTTT
TRBV14	TRBD1	-	TRBJ1-2	CASSPRGTVYGYTF	TGTGCCAGCAGCCCCCGGGGGACAGTCTATGGCTACACCTTC
TRBV11-2	-	-	TRBJ1-5	CASSFGAWSNQPQHF	TGTGCCAGCAGCTTCGGGGCATGGAGCAATCAGCCCCAGCATTTT
TRBV2	TRBD1	-	TRBJ1-5	CASSDTGGRGNQPQHF	TGTGCCAGCAGCGATACAGGGGGCAGAGGCAATCAGCCCCAGCATTTT
TRBV29-1	TRBD2	-	TRBJ2-7	CSGISGGAKYEQYF	TGCAGCGGGATTAGCGGGGGGGCAAAGTACGAGCAGTACTTC
TRBV6-6	-	-	TRBJ2-3	CASSYSVPYPDTQYF	TGTGCCAGCAGTTACTCGGTCCCTTATCCAGATACGCAGTATTTT
TRBV18	-	-	TRBJ2-7	CASSLYDPGIRGSYEQYF	TGTGCCAGCTCACTATACGACCCGGGAATAAGGGGATCCTACGAGCAGTACTTC
TRBV7-9	-	-	TRBJ2-2	CASSLDTLTGELFF	TGTGCCAGCAGCTTAGACACCCTCACCGGGGAGCTGTTTTTT
TRBV27	-	-	TRBJ2-3	CASSPRNTDTQYF	TGTGCCAGCAGTCCGCGGAACACAGATACGCAGTATTTT
TRBV9	TRBD2	-	TRBJ2-7	CASSVGPAGSYEQYF	TGTGCCAGCAGCGTAGGTCCAGCGGGGTCCTACGAGCAGTACTTC
TRBV28	TRBD1	-	TRBJ1-2	CASVNSGTVNYGYTF	TGTGCCAGCGTCAACTCCGGGACAGTAAACTATGGCTACACCTTC
TRBV5-1	-	once	TRBJ2-7	CASSQTGPYEQYF	TGCGCCAGTTCCCAGACGGGACCCTACGAGCAGTACTTC